These T cell receptor beta chains were read from a single sample in a study of cytomegalovirus exposure and HLA in healthy donors. Clones were sequenced by immunoSEQ multiplex PCR, and TCRdb holds only the in-frame ones, with some missing. Of 150,000 to 200,000 clones in the sample, about three quarters were seen once. Sequenced material: PBMCs. These receptors all come from a woman in her forties in good health and CMV-seronegative. The CDR3 runs from the conserved cysteine through the conserved F or W. D genes are given only for firm matches. Rows may omit the clone size; those that give it use once, few, many or a size class.

clone_size d_call j_call v_call cdr3_aa cdr3_nt
NA TRBD1 TRBJ2-5 TRBV6-6 CASSRSDRDQETQYF TGTGCCAGCAGCCGGAGCGACAGGGACCAAGAGACCCAGTACTTC
once NA TRBJ2-5 TRBV30 CAWSTGLGETQYF TGTGCCTGGAGTACCGGACTTGGAGAGACCCAGTACTTC
NA NA TRBJ2-1 TRBV5-8 CASSLRGFNEQFF TGTGCCAGCAGCTTGAGAGGGTTTAATGAGCAGTTCTTC
NA NA TRBJ1-1 TRBV30 CAWTEGLNTEAFF TGTGCCTGGACGGAGGGCTTGAACACTGAAGCTTTCTTT
NA NA TRBJ1-2 TRBV2 CASSAKRTDLYGYTF TGTGCCAGCAGCGCGAAGCGGACGGACCTTTATGGCTACACCTTC
NA TRBD1 TRBJ2-5 TRBV5-1 CASSSRTGEETQYF TGCGCCAGCAGCTCCCGGACAGGGGAAGAGACCCAGTACTTC
NA NA TRBJ1-4 TRBV7-2 CASSSGLTRNEKLFF TGTGCCAGCAGCTCAGGACTTACTAGGAATGAAAAACTGTTTTTT
NA NA TRBJ1-1 TRBV5-1 CASSLVVENTEAFF TGCGCCAGCAGCTTGGTGGTAGAGAACACTGAAGCTTTCTTT
NA NA TRBJ1-5 TRBV30 CAWRRDSDQPQHF TGTGCCTGGAGAAGAGACAGTGATCAGCCCCAGCATTTT
few NA TRBJ2-2 TRBV9 CASSVRGSAGELFF TGTGCCAGCAGCGTTCGGGGGAGCGCCGGGGAGCTGTTTTTT
few NA TRBJ1-1 TRBV30 CAWKDRPWNTEAFF TGTGCCTGGAAAGACAGACCATGGAACACTGAAGCTTTCTTT
once TRBD2 TRBJ2-3 TRBV7-2 CASSRQLAGYTDTQYF TGTGCCAGCAGCCGGCAGCTAGCGGGCTACACAGATACGCAGTATTTT
NA NA TRBJ1-1 TRBV2 CASRLGAETEAFF TGTGCCAGCCGTCTGGGGGCGGAAACTGAAGCTTTCTTT
NA TRBD1 TRBJ2-7 TRBV5-6 CASSSVQGQGTYEQYF TGTGCCAGCAGCTCGGTCCAGGGACAGGGGACCTACGAGCAGTACTTC
NA NA TRBJ2-3 TRBV29-1 CSVEGPGTVTDTQYF TGCAGCGTGGAGGGCCCCGGGACAGTCACAGATACGCAGTATTTT
NA NA TRBJ1-5 TRBV7-9 CASSLEGLGGSQPQHF TGTGCCAGCAGCTTAGAGGGATTGGGGGGAAGTCAGCCCCAGCATTTT
NA NA TRBJ1-4 TRBV30 CAWSTRQPDEKLFF TGTGCCTGGAGTACACGACAGCCGGATGAAAAACTGTTTTTT
NA TRBD2 TRBJ2-1 TRBV27 CASSSGLATSYNEQFF TGTGCCAGCAGTTCGGGACTAGCGACCTCCTACAATGAGCAGTTCTTC
NA TRBD1 TRBJ1-2 TRBV2 CASSEGEQGAGYGYTF TGTGCCAGCAGTGAAGGGGAACAGGGGGCAGGCTATGGCTACACCTTC
NA TRBD2 TRBJ2-5 TRBV2 CASSSGLAGVGQYF TGTGCCAGCAGCTCCGGACTAGCGGGAGTGGGCCAGTACTTC
NA NA TRBJ1-5 TRBV7-9 CASSSDYYQPQHF TGTGCCAGCAGCTCCGACTATTATCAGCCCCAGCATTTT
NA NA TRBJ1-1 TRBV10-2 CASSETGGTEAFF TGCGCCAGCAGTGAGACAGGCGGCACTGAAGCTTTCTTT
NA TRBD1 TRBJ1-2 TRBV9 CASSAPGTGSYGYTF TGTGCCAGCAGCGCTCCAGGGACAGGGAGCTATGGCTACACCTTC
NA TRBD2 TRBJ2-7 TRBV6-1 CASSVISGRGRRPYF TGTGCCAGCAGTGTTATTAGCGGGAGGGGTCGGAGACCGTACTTC
NA NA TRBJ2-2 TRBV18 CASSPERGTGELFF TGTGCCAGCTCACCCGAGAGAGGCACCGGGGAGCTGTTTTTT
NA NA TRBJ2-7 TRBV7-2 CASSPDYQGYEQYF TGTGCCAGCAGCCCAGACTATCAAGGCTACGAGCAGTACTTC
NA TRBD1 TRBJ1-4 TRBV4-3 CASGMTGATNEKLFF TGCGCCAGCGGAATGACAGGGGCGACTAATGAAAAACTGTTTTTT
NA TRBD1 TRBJ1-5 TRBV7-6 CASSFDRGNQPQHF TGTGCCAGCAGCTTCGACAGGGGTAATCAGCCCCAGCATTTT
NA TRBD1 TRBJ2-1 TRBV6-5 CASSYDGTGNTGEQFF TGTGCCAGCAGTTACGACGGGACAGGGAACACGGGTGAGCAGTTCTTC
few TRBD1 TRBJ1-5 TRBV30 CAWNYRGNQPQHF TGTGCCTGGAACTACAGGGGAAATCAGCCCCAGCATTTT
NA TRBD2 TRBJ2-4 TRBV11-3 CASSLRSGSGNIQYF TGTGCCAGCAGCTTACGCAGCGGGAGTGGAAACATTCAGTACTTC
NA TRBD1 TRBJ1-2 TRBV6-5 CASSYSTGTGAYGYTF TGTGCCAGCAGTTACTCGACGGGGACAGGGGCCTATGGCTACACCTTC
NA NA TRBJ1-5 TRBV12-5 CASRARNQPQHF TGTGCTAGTCGAGCCCGAAATCAGCCCCAGCATTTT
once NA TRBJ1-1 TRBV19 CASSHTRRAILAFF TGTGCCAGTAGCCATACGCGCAGGGCAATTTTAGCTTTCTTT
NA NA TRBJ1-1 TRBV30 CAWSRQREETEAFF TGTGCCTGGAGTAGGCAGCGAGAGGAGACTGAAGCTTTCTTT
NA TRBD1 TRBJ2-5 TRBV14 CASSRRTGGLQETQYF TGTGCCAGCAGCAGAAGGACAGGAGGACTCCAAGAGACCCAGTACTTC
NA NA TRBJ2-7 TRBV4-1 CASSQAPDSTYEQYF TGCGCCAGCAGCCAAGCTCCGGACAGCACCTACGAGCAGTACTTC
NA NA TRBJ2-7 TRBV5-1 CASSLGGTSEQYF TGCGCCAGCAGCTTGGGGGGGACTTCCGAGCAGTACTTC
NA NA TRBJ1-5 TRBV12-1 CASSRRDRGNQPQHF TGTGCCAGCAGCCGCCGGGACAGGGGCAATCAGCCCCAGCATTTT
NA NA TRBJ1-1 TRBV11-2 CASSPHRNEAFF TGTGCCAGCAGCCCCCACAGGAATGAAGCTTTCTTT
NA NA TRBJ2-3 TRBV7-9 CASSRQASTDTQYF TGTGCCAGCAGCCGACAGGCTAGCACAGATACGCAGTATTTT
NA TRBD1 TRBJ2-3 TRBV29-1 CSAMGQGSTDTQYF TGCAGCGCCATGGGACAGGGAAGCACAGATACGCAGTATTTT
NA NA TRBJ1-5 TRBV2 CASRHGQNSNQPQHF TGTGCCAGTCGTCATGGACAGAATAGCAATCAGCCCCAGCATTTT
few NA TRBJ2-1 TRBV5-4 CASRRGRLADYNEQFF TGTGCCAGCCGCCGGGGTCGGTTAGCTGACTACAATGAGCAGTTCTTC
NA TRBD2 TRBJ2-1 TRBV5-1 CASSLWTSGSSYNEQFF TGCGCCAGCAGCTTGTGGACTAGCGGTTCCTCCTACAATGAGCAGTTCTTC
NA TRBD2 TRBJ2-1 TRBV25-1 CASSPPGTSGRGEQFF TGTGCCAGCAGCCCCCCCGGGACTAGCGGGAGGGGTGAGCAGTTCTTC
NA NA TRBJ2-1 TRBV7-9 CSSSPKGGEQFF TGTTCCAGCAGCCCTAAGGGAGGTGAGCAGTTCTTC
once NA TRBJ1-1 TRBV7-2 CASSNTQKTEAFF TGTGCCAGCAGCAATACACAGAAGACTGAAGCTTTCTTT
NA NA TRBJ1-2 TRBV5-1 CASSLSAGDRGYTF TGCGCCAGCAGCTTGTCCGCAGGTGACAGGGGCTACACCTTC
NA NA TRBJ1-2 TRBV27 CASSLTPDYGYTF TGTGCCAGCAGTTTGACACCCGACTATGGCTACACCTTC
NA NA TRBJ1-1 TRBV6-6 CASSYDTENTEAFF TGTGCCAGCAGTTACGACACGGAGAACACTGAAGCTTTCTTT
NA NA TRBJ1-5 TRBV2 CASSESAGTMPQHF TGTGCCAGCAGTGAATCGGCAGGGACTATGCCCCAGCATTTT
NA TRBD2 TRBJ2-7 TRBV7-2 CASSLGLAGVYEQYF TGTGCCAGCAGCCTAGGACTAGCGGGAGTCTACGAGCAGTACTTC